The T cell receptor beta chain under discussion was sequenced for a study of blood T cell repertoires in COVID-19. For the study at large: PBMCs, B-cell-depleted T cells, or T cells were the source of the cDNA or gDNA that made up the material.

Per the original data handling: The assay estimated nucleated cells by amplifying reference gene primers. Method: immunoSEQ multiplex PCR; TCRdb's copy keeps in-frame clones and lacks some. D and trimming were read from the DNA, whereas the V and J calls and clone size are those reported in that table. The repertoire includes about 110,000 clones, around four fifths of them detected once, and roughly 18% sits in the top ten. CDR1 and CDR2 (germline): MNHNY, SVGAGI (reference sequence). This CDR3 contains 17 residues. Trimming removed 5 bases from V and 5 bases from J; junction bases left unmatched: 16.

The TCR was taken from a woman aged 55-69 years with acute or convalescent COVID-19. The specimen was peripheral blood. The chain recombines TRBV6-6 with TRBJ2-5; 8 bases align to TRBD1. DNA for the CDR3: TGTGCCAGCAGTCCGCGAGGGGGCAGGGGGCGCAGGGAGACCCAGTACTTC. Translated, it gives CASSPRGGRGRRETQYF.